These 3 T cell receptor beta chains originate from one sample sequenced in a study of cytomegalovirus exposure and HLA in healthy donors. 60 Vbeta and 13 Jbeta primers were used in PCR. Sequenced by immunoSEQ multiplex PCR; TCRdb stores in-frame clones only, minus some. The sample yields tens of thousands of clones, roughly 70% seen once. The sample was PBMCs. The receptors were gathered from a man in his 60s in good health and CMV-seropositive.

In its sample, this clone was seen once. The rearrangement uses TRBV6-5 and TRBJ1-6, with 11 bases matching TRBD1. Germline loops: CDR1 MNHEY, CDR2 SVGAGI. This CDR3 spans 16 amino acids. V lost 0 bases and J lost 7; bases outside the gene matches: 2. This chain's CDR3 is CASSYSGDRGNSPLHF. CDR3 in DNA: TGTGCCAGCAGTTACTCTGGGGACAGGGGGAATTCACCCCTCCACTTT.

Here the CDR3 DNA reads TGTGCCAGCAGCTCGACTAGCGGCTCCTACAATGAGCAGTTCTTC. This sequence encodes CASSSTSGSYNEQFF. V usage is TRBV7-8 and J usage is TRBJ2-1; 9 positions agree with TRBD2. J lost 0 bases, V lost 4 bases, and 1 base had no gene match. The CDR3 extends over 15 amino acids. Germline V gene sequence: CDR1 SGHVS, CDR2 FQNEAQ.

V gene TRBV6-5 combines with J gene TRBJ2-7, with D uncertain. Looked up from germline, CDR1 is MNHEY and CDR2 is SVGAGI. With 6 bases removed from V and 0 bases from J, the gap between germline ends came to 9 bases. This CDR3 comprises 13 residues. CDR3 residues: CASSLGPSYEQYF. The CDR3 DNA reads as TGTGCCAGCAGCTTGGGCCCCTCCTACGAGCAGTACTTC.